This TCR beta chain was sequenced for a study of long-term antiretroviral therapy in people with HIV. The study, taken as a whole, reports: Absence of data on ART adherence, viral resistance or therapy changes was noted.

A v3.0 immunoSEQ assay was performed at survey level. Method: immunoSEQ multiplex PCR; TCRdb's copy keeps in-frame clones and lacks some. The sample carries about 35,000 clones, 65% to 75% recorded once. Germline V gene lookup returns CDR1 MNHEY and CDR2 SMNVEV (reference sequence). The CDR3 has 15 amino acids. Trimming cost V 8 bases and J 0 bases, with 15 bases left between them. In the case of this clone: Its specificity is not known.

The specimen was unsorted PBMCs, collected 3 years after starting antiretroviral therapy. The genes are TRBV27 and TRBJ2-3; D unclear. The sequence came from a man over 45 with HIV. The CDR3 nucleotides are TGTGCCAGCTCTATTACCGCGACTAGCACAGATACGCAGTATTTT. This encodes CASSITATSTDTQYF.